In this sample, the clone carrying this T cell receptor (beta chain) turned up many times. Its antigen is undetermined. Per the germline V gene, CDR1 is DFQATT and CDR2 is SNEGSKA (reference sequence). The CDR3 totals 17 residues. V was clipped by 3 bases and J by 0 bases, with 21 bases between them. Unique molecular identifiers were added to individual cDNA molecules. TCRdb analysed the 5' RACE reads with MiXCR anew, one entry per CDR3 protein. This sample has some 91,000 distinct CDR3 sequences; approximately 11% occur once, and the top ten carry less than 5.5%. This entry comes from a study of early T cells in non-severe SARS-CoV-2 infection. Overall study: Bulk RNA from unsorted whole blood was sequenced; chains were unpaired. Study results and limitations: Sequences matched to VDJdb favored anti-spike CD8 responses, while private and CD4 specificities were missed.

The source is an adult who was a healthcare worker with PCR-confirmed SARS-CoV-2 infection or an uninfected control (not recorded which). The chain employs TRBV20-1 and TRBJ2-7; D is possibly TRBD2 (5 bases). The starting material was whole blood, obtained at baseline. Written as DNA, the CDR3 is TGCAGTGCTAGGGCCACCCTTGGACTGCCCTTCTCCTACGAGCAGTACTTC. Its protein is CSARATLGLPFSYEQYF.